One sample yielded the 3 T cell receptor beta chains listed below, sequenced in a study of T-cell memory formation after mild COVID-19. MiXCR was run by TCRdb on the 5' RACE reads, yielding one entry per CDR3 protein. The sample holds roughly 350,000 distinct CDR3 sequences, about an eighth seen once. Material: PBMCs or a T cell subset sorted from them (not recorded which). The source of these receptors is a man between 18 and 29 years old who had mild COVID-19 (a few samples of this study predate the infection). Cell type and time point are not known.

V and J are TRBV4-3 and TRBJ2-3, with D unresolved. The ends were cut back, 0 bases at V and 8 bases at J, with 9 bases in the middle. CDR1 is LGHNA and CDR2 is YSLEER in the germline V gene. The CDR3 spans 13 residues. The CDR3 DNA follows: TGCGCCAGCAGCCAAGATGTCTTAACTACGCAGTATTTT. Translation: CASSQDVLTTQYF.

This clonotype was detected ten times or more. The chain combines TRBV7-8 with TRBJ1-1; D is ambiguous. There are 13 residues in the CDR3. V lost 4 bases to trimming and J lost 7 bases, with 13 bases between them. Per germline, CDR1 SGHVS and CDR2 FQNEAQ. CDR3 coding DNA: TGTGCCAGCAGCTCCCCCCGAGGGCTTGAAGCTTTCTTT. Encoded protein: CASSSPRGLEAFF.

This clonotype was seen a few times. The genes are TRBV30 and TRBJ1-5; no definite D call. The CDR3 spans 13 residues. Trimming took 2 bases from V and 1 from J, leaving 6 bases between them. Germline V gene data show CDR1 as GTSNPN and CDR2 as SVGIG (reference sequence). CDR3 coding DNA: TGTGCCTGGAGTTCGCGGAGCAATCAGCCCCAGCATTTT. Protein product: CAWSSRSNQPQHF.